The 24 T cell receptor beta chains listed next were all sequenced from one sample in a study of Ad26.COV2.S vaccination and SARS-CoV-2 variants. Documented treatment: around 19 received Ad26.COV2.S at low or high dose, single or two shots; about 5 received placebo; per-sample allocation not given. The samples date from day 63 after the first vaccine or placebo injection. TCRdb's copy holds only in-frame clones and misses some; the assay was immunoSEQ multiplex PCR. The table has about 420,000 clones, over 75% seen once. Specimen: peripheral blood, collected in a trial of Ad26.COV2.S vaccine versus placebo. These receptors were taken from a person between 18 and 65 years old who received the Ad26.COV2.S COVID-19 vaccine or a placebo.

The chain uses TRBV3-1 (or the pseudogene TRBV3-2) and TRBJ2-2, with 11 bases lining up with TRBD1. V dropped 2 bases and J dropped 7; count of bases not matched to a gene: 6. Germline CDR1 is LGHDT and CDR2 is YNNKEL (reference sequence). There are 16 residues in the CDR3. Here the CDR3 DNA reads TGTGCCAGCAGCCAAAGAGGACAGGGGGCCCACGGGGAGCTGTTTTTT. Translation gives CASSQRGQGAHGELFF.

The chain uses TRBV19 and TRBJ2-2; no reliable D call. Germline CDR1 reads LNHDA; CDR2 reads SQIVND (reference sequence). The CDR3 has 17 amino acids. The ends were cut back, 1 base at V and 4 bases at J, with 16 bases in the middle. CDR3 nucleotides: TGTGCCAGTAGTATAGTCCCTAATTGGGTCCTCACCGGGGAGCTGTTTTTT. The encoded protein is CASSIVPNWVLTGELFF.

In its sample, this clone was seen once. The rearrangement links TRBV5-1 to TRBJ2-1; D call uncertain. CDR1 and CDR2 (germline): SGHRS, YFSETQ. Trimming removed 5 bases from V and 2 bases from J, with 11 bases in between. The CDR3 covers 14 residues. The CDR3 reads CASRISSAYNEQFF. CDR3 nucleotide sequence: TGCGCCAGCAGAATAAGCTCTGCCTACAATGAGCAGTTCTTC.

To note about this clone: The same CDR3 also results from other DNA sequences found in this sample. V is TRBV5-1 and J is TRBJ1-4; the D gene is possibly TRBD1 (5 bases). V was shortened by 0 bases and J by 7 bases, with 7 bases between the two germline ends. From germline, CDR1 is SGHRS and CDR2 YFSETQ. CDR3 size: 13 residues. The CDR3 sequence: CASSLGQGEKLFF. The CDR3 DNA sequence: TGCGCCAGCAGCTTGGGTCAGGGTGAAAAACTGTTTTTT.

CDR3 nucleotide sequence: TGTGCCAGCAGTTTATTTGGGGTTATGCATGAGCAGTTCTTC. This gives the protein CASSLFGVMHEQFF. The chain recombines TRBV27 with TRBJ2-1; D remains ambiguous. Trimming took off 1 base at V and 8 bases at J, with 12 bases between the two ends. Germline V gene sequence: CDR1 MNHEY, CDR2 SMNVEV (reference sequence). The CDR3 extends over 14 amino acids.

V is TRBV7-3 and J is TRBJ1-3, with a weak D call TRBD1 (5 bases). V lost 8 bases and J 2 bases, leaving 13 bases between the germline ends. CDR1 and CDR2 (germline): SGHTA, FQGTGA. The CDR3 has 14 residues. The CDR3 region is CASSGQGPGNTIYF. CDR3 in DNA: TGTGCCAGCTCGGGGCAGGGCCCTGGAAACACCATATATTTT.

This clone was seen a few times. The chain is built from TRBV7-2 and TRBJ2-2; D might be TRBD1 (6 bases). Per the germline V gene, CDR1 is SGHTA and CDR2 is FQGNSA. The CDR3 runs to 13 residues. Deletions cut 4 bases from V and 4 bases from J, with 7 bases between. The DNA for the CDR3 is TGTGCCAGCAGCTCCAGGGGCACCGGGGAGCTGTTTTTT. It encodes CASSSRGTGELFF.

This chain connects TRBV9 to TRBJ1-2; D is ambiguous. Trimming pared 3 bases from V and 8 bases from J, leaving 8 bases between. CDR1 is SGDLS and CDR2 is YYNGEE in the germline V gene. The CDR3 length is 11 residues. The CDR3 DNA reads TGTGCCAGCAGCGCCCTAGAGGGCTACACCTTC. Translating it yields CASSALEGYTF.

This sequence joins TRBV28 and TRBJ1-3; D is perhaps TRBD1 (6 bases). Trimming pared 5 bases from V and 2 bases from J, leaving 10 bases between. The CDR3 is 14 residues long. CDR1 MDHEN and CDR2 SYDVKM come from the germline V gene. CDR3 nucleotide sequence: TGTGCCAGCAGTGAGCAGGGGACTGGAAACACCATATATTTT. Translation gives CASSEQGTGNTIYF.

The V call is TRBV6-2 or TRBV6-3, the J call TRBJ2-7; possibly TRBD1 for D (5 bases). CDR1 and CDR2 from the germline V gene are MNHEY and SVGEGT. The CDR3 has 16 amino acids. Between the trimmed V and J ends, which lost 6 bases and 2 bases, there was a span of 20 bases. CDR3 nucleotides: TGTGCCAGCAGCCCAGACACCATAACCAGGGCCTACGAGCAGTACTTC. Translating it yields CASSPDTITRAYEQYF.

The rearrangement uses TRBV5-1 and TRBJ2-1, with 10 bases aligning to TRBD2. CDR3 length equals 16 residues. The J segment lost 5 bases and the V segment lost 0 bases, leaving 5 bases of the junction unmatched. Germline assignment: CDR1 SGHRS and CDR2 YFSETQ. The CDR3: CASSLASGGFNNEQFF. As DNA, the CDR3 is TGCGCCAGCAGCTTGGCTAGCGGGGGTTTCAACAATGAGCAGTTCTTC.

The chain has TRBV4-2 and TRBJ1-6; D perhaps matches TRBD1 (6 bases). This CDR3 spans 18 amino acids. V lost 0 bases to trimming and J lost 4 bases, with 16 bases between them. Germline lookup yields CDR1 LGHNA and CDR2 YNFKEQ. This CDR3 is CASSQDWPEGQYNSPLHF. CDR3 coding DNA: TGTGCCAGCAGCCAAGATTGGCCGGAGGGACAATATAATTCACCCCTCCACTTT.

V usage is TRBV27 and J usage is TRBJ1-1; D gene ambiguous. V was cut by 3 bases and J by 1 base, with 6 bases left in between. CDR3 size: 13 residues. CDR1 and CDR2 from the germline V gene are MNHEY and SMNVEV (reference sequence). CDR3 sequence (DNA): TGTGCCAGCAGTTTGAACGGGAACACTGAAGCTTTCTTT. It specifies CASSLNGNTEAFF.

This clone was seen just once. J is TRBJ2-3 and V is TRBV10-1, with a tentative D call TRBD1 (7 bases). Germline loops: CDR1 WNHNN, CDR2 SYGVQD (reference sequence). The CDR3 contains 16 residues. V was pared by 2 bases and J by 9 bases, with 21 bases between. CDR3 protein: CASSEGAGGNRWTQYF. As DNA, the CDR3 is TGCGCCAGCAGTGAGGGGGCAGGGGGGAATCGGTGGACGCAGTATTTT.

J is TRBJ2-3 and V is TRBV18; a possible D gene is TRBD1 (5 bases). The CDR3 runs 13 residues. Looked up from germline, CDR1 is KGHSH and CDR2 is LQKENI. V was trimmed by 4 bases and J by 2 bases, leaving 7 bases between them. The CDR3 DNA sequence: TGTGCCAGCTCACGACAGCACACAGATACGCAGTATTTT. It translates to CASSRQHTDTQYF.

V is TRBV28 and J is TRBJ2-7, with D perhaps TRBD1 (5 bases). The CDR3 spans 16 residues. Germline loops: CDR1 MDHEN, CDR2 SYDVKM. Trimming shortened V by 4 bases and J by 0 bases, and 16 bases separated the two germline ends. The CDR3 coding sequence is TGTGCCAGCAGTTCCTCTGGGGCAGGACACTCCTACGAGCAGTACTTC. It encodes CASSSSGAGHSYEQYF. Full variable domain (outside the CDR3, taken from reference TRBV28 and TRBJ2-7): DVKVTQSSRYLVKRTGEKVFLECVQDMDHENMFWYRQDPGLGLRLIYFSYDVKMKEKGDIPEGYSVSREKKERFSLILESASTNQTSMYLCASSSSGAGHSYEQYFGPGTRLTVT.

The chain combines TRBV9 with TRBJ1-6; perhaps TRBD1 as D (5 bases). The CDR3 loop spans 18 amino acids. Germline lookup yields CDR1 SGDLS and CDR2 YYNGEE. V was trimmed by 0 bases and J by 4 bases, leaving 17 bases between them. CDR3 DNA sequence: TGTGCCAGCAGCGTAGACCCTAACGGGGCGCGGTATAATTCACCCCTCCACTTT. This sequence encodes CASSVDPNGARYNSPLHF.

This clone came up once. The V and J genes are TRBV7-2 and TRBJ1-6; D may be TRBD1 (5 bases). There are 15 residues in the CDR3. The V end was cut by 5 bases, the J end by 10 bases, with 18 bases between. Germline V lookup: CDR1 SGHTA, CDR2 FQGNSA. The CDR3 is CASSREAGTESPLHF. CDR3 DNA sequence: TGTGCCAGCAGCCGCGAGGCGGGGACGGAATCACCCCTCCACTTT.

This clone has only one observation. V usage is TRBV6-5 and J usage is TRBJ2-5, with no clear D. With 7 bases removed from V and 5 bases from J, the gap between germline ends came to 8 bases. The CDR3 sequence is 11 residues long. From germline, CDR1 is MNHEY and CDR2 SVGAGI. The CDR3 loop reads CASMSLETQYF. Written as DNA, the CDR3 is TGTGCCAGCATGAGTCTTGAGACCCAGTACTTC.

This chain links TRBV19 with TRBJ2-4; no clear D gene. From germline, CDR1 is LNHDA and CDR2 SQIVND (reference sequence). V lost 1 base and J 3 bases, leaving 4 bases between the germline ends. CDR3 size: 13 residues. CDR3 DNA sequence: TGTGCCAGTAGTATAGGGGGCAAAAACATTCAGTACTTC. Its translation is CASSIGGKNIQYF.

The gene calls are TRBV5-6 and TRBJ2-2; TRBD1 aligns across 10 bases. The J segment lost 4 bases and the V segment lost 4 bases, leaving 4 bases of the junction unmatched. CDR3 length: 15 amino acids. Germline lookup yields CDR1 SGHDT and CDR2 YYEEEE. The CDR3 is CASSPTGGGTGELFF. The CDR3 region has the DNA TGTGCCAGCAGCCCGACAGGGGGCGGCACCGGGGAGCTGTTTTTT. Looking up the rest from reference TRBV5-6 and TRBJ2-2 gives the full variable domain: DAGVTQSPTHLIKTRGQQVTLRCSPKSGHDTVSWYQQALGQGPQFIFQYYEEEERQRGNFPDRFSGHQFPNYSSELNVNALLLGDSALYLCASSPTGGGTGELFFGEGSRLTVL.

This clone was seen just once. This chain's CDR3 is CASSLLGGYTF. The CDR3, as DNA: TGTGCCAGCAGTCTTCTGGGGGGCTACACCTTC. The chain is built from TRBV6-2 or TRBV6-3 and TRBJ1-2; D is unclear. V shed 5 bases and J shed 8 bases, with 9 bases lying between them. The length of the CDR3 is 11 residues. Germline V gene data show CDR1 as MNHEY and CDR2 as SVGEGT.

The rearrangement uses TRBV9 and TRBJ2-3; 9 bases align to TRBD2. The CDR3 runs 16 residues. Germline trimming cut 4 bases from V and 2 bases from J; bases unmatched to any gene: 8. The V gene's germline CDR1 is SGDLS and CDR2 YYNGEE. CDR3 nucleotides: TGTGCCAGCAGCACCCTAGCGGGGCCCCACACAGATACGCAGTATTTT. Its protein product is CASSTLAGPHTDTQYF.

This chain's CDR3 is CASSQDRLNEKLFF. The CDR3 DNA sequence: TGTGCCAGCAGCCAAGACAGGCTTAATGAAAAACTGTTTTTT. This chain connects TRBV3-1 (or the pseudogene TRBV3-2) to TRBJ1-4; D remains unclear. The CDR3 totals 14 residues. V lost 0 bases and J lost 4, with 6 bases in between. In germline, CDR1 is LGHDT, CDR2 YNNKEL (reference sequence).